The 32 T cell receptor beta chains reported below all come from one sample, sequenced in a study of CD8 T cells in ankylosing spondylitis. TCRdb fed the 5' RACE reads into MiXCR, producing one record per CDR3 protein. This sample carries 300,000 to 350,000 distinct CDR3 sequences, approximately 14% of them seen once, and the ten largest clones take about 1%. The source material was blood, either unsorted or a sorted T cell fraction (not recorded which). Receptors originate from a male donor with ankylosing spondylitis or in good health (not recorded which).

In DNA, the CDR3 is TGCAGTGCTCCGGGGTTAGATGGGTACAATGAGCAGTTCTTC. Protein: CSAPGLDGYNEQFF. The J gene is TRBJ2-1, the V gene TRBV20-1, with D possibly matching TRBD2 (5 bases). Germline V gives CDR1 DFQATT, CDR2 SNEGSKA (reference sequence). CDR3 length: 14 amino acids. V was pared by 5 bases and J by 4 bases, with 15 bases between.

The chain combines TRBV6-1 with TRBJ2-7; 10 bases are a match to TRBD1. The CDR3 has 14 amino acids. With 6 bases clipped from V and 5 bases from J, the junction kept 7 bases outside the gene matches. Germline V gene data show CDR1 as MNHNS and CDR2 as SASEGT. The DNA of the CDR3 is TGTGCCAGCAGACCCGACAGGGGGCAAAACGAGCAGTACTTC. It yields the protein CASRPDRGQNEQYF.

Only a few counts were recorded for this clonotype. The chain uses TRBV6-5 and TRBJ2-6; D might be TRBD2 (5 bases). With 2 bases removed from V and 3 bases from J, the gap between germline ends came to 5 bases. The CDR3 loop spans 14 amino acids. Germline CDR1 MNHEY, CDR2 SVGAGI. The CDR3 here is CASSYAGGANVLTF. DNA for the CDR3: TGTGCCAGCAGTTACGCGGGTGGGGCCAACGTCCTGACTTTC.

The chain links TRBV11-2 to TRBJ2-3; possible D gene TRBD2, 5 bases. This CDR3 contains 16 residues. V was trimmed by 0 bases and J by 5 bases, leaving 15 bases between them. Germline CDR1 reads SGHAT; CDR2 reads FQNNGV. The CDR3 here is CASSLDRGSGIDTQYF. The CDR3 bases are TGTGCCAGCAGCTTAGATCGTGGGAGTGGCATAGATACGCAGTATTTT. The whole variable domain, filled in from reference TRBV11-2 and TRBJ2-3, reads EAGVAQSPRYKIIEKRQSVAFWCNPISGHATLYWYQQILGQGPKLLIQFQNNGVVDDSQLPKDRFSAERLKGVDSTLKIQPAKLEDSAVYLCASSLDRGSGIDTQYFGPGTRLTVL.

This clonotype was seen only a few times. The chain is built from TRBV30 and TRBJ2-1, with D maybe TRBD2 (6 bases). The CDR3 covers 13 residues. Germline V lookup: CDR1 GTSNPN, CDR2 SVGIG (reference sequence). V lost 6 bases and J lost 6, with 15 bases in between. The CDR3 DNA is TGTGCCTGCTCCCCCGGGACTCCCAATGAGCAGTTCTTC. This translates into CACSPGTPNEQFF. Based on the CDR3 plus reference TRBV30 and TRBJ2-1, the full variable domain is SQTIHQWPATLVQPVGSPLSLECTVEGTSNPNLYWYRQAAGRGLQLLFYSVGIGQISSEVPQNLSASRPQDRQFILSSKKLLLSDSGFYLCACSPGTPNEQFFGPGTRLTVL.

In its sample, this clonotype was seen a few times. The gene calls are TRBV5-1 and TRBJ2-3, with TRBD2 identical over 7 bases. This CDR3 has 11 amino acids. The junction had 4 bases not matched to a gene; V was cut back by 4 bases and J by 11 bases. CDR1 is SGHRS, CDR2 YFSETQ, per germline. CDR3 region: CASSELALQYF. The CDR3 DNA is TGCGCCAGCAGCGAACTAGCGCTGCAGTATTTT.

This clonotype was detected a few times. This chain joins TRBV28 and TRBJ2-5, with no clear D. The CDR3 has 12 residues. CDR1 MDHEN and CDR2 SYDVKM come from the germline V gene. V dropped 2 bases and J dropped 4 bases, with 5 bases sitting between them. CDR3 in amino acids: CASSLLAETQYF. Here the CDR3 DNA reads TGTGCCAGCAGTTTACTGGCAGAGACCCAGTACTTC.

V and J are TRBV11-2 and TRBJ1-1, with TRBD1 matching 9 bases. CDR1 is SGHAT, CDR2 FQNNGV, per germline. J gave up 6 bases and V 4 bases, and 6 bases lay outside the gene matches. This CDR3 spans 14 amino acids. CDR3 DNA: TGTGCCAGCAGCTGGACAGGGGCGGCGGCTGAAGCTTTCTTT. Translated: CASSWTGAAAEAFF.

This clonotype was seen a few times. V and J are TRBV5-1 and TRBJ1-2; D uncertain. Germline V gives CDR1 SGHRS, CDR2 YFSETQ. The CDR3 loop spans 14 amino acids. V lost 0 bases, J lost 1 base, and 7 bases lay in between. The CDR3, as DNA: TGCGCCAGCAGCTTGGACGGCCTTAACTATGGCTACACCTTC. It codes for CASSLDGLNYGYTF.

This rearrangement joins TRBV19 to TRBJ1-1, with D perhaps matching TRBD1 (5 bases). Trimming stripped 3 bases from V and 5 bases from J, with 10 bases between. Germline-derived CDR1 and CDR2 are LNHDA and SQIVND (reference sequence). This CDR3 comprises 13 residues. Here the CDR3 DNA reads TGTGCCAGTAGTATTCGGAAGGGGACTGAAGCTTTCTTT. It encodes CASSIRKGTEAFF.

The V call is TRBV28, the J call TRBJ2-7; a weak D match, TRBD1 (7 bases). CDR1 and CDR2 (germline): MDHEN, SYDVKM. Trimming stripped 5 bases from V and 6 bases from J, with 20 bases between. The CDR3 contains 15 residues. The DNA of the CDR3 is TGTGCCAGCAGTCTGATAGACAGGGAGACTAGCGAGCAGTACTTC. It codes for CASSLIDRETSEQYF.

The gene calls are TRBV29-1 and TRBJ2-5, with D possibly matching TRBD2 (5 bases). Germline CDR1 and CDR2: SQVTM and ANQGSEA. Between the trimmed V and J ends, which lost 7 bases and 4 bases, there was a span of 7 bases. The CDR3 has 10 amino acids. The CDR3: CSAGVETQYF. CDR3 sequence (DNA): TGCAGCGCCGGGGTAGAGACCCAGTACTTC. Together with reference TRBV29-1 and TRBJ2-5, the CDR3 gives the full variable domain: SAVISQKPSRDICQRGTSLTIQCQVDSQVTMMFWYRQQPGQSLTLIATANQGSEATYESGFVIDKFPISRPNLTFSTLTVSNMSPEDSSIYLCSAGVETQYFGPGTRLLVL.

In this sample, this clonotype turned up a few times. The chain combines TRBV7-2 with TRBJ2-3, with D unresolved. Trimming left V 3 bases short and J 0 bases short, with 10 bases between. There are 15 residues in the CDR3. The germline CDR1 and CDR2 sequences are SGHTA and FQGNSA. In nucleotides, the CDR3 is TGTGCCAGCAGCTTGTCGCCGGATAGCACAGATACGCAGTATTTT. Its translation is CASSLSPDSTDTQYF.

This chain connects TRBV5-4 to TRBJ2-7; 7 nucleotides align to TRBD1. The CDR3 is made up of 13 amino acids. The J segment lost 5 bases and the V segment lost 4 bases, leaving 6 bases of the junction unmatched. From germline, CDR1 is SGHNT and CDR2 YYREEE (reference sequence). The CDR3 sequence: CASSHRQGDEQYF. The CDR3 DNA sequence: TGTGCCAGCAGCCATCGACAGGGCGACGAGCAGTACTTC.

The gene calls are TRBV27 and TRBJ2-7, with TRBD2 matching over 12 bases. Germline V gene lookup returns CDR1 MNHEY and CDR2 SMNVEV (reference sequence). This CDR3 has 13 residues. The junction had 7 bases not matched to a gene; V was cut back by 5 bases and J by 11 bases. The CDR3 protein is CASSPTSGSMEYF. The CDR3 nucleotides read TGTGCCAGCAGTCCGACTAGCGGGAGTATGGAGTACTTC.

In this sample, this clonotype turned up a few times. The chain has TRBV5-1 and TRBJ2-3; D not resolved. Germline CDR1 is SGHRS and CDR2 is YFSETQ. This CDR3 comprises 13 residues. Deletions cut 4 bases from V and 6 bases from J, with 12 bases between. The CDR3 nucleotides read TGCGCCAGCAGCCGATCGGGCGCGGATACGCAGTATTTT. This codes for CASSRSGADTQYF.

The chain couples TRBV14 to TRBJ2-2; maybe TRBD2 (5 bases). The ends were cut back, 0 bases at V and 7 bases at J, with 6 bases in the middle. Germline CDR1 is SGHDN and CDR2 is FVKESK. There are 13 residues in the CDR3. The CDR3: CASSQDGVGELFF. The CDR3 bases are TGTGCCAGCAGCCAAGACGGGGTCGGGGAGCTGTTTTTT.

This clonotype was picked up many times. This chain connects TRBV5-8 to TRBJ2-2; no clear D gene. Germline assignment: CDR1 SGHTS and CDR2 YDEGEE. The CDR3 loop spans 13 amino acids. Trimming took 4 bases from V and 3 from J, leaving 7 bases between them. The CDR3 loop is CASSGWDTGELFF. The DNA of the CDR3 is TGTGCCAGCAGCGGGTGGGACACCGGGGAGCTGTTTTTT.

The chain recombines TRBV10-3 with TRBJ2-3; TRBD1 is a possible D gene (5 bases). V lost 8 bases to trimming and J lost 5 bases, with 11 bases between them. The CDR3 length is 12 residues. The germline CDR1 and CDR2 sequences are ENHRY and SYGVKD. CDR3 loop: CAISEQGDTQYF. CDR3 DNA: TGTGCCATCTCCGAGCAGGGAGATACGCAGTATTTT.

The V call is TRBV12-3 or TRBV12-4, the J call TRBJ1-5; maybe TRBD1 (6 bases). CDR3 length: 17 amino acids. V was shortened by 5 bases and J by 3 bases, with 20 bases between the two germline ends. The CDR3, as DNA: TGTGCCAGCAGTACGATTCAGGGGCCCCCTTTCAATCAGCCCCAGCATTTT. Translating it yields CASSTIQGPPFNQPQHF.

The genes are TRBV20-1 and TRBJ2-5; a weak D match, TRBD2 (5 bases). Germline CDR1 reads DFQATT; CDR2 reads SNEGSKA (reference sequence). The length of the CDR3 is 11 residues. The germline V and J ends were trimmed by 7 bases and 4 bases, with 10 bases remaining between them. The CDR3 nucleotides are TGCAGTGGAGGGCTGCTAGAGACCCAGTACTTC. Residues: CSGGLLETQYF.

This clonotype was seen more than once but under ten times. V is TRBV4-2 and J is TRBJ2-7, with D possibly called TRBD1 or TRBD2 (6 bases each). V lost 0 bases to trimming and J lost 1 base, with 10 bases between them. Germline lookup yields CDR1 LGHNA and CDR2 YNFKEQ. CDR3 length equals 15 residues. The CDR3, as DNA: TGTGCCAGCAGCCAAGAACGGGGGCGTTCCTACGAGCAGTACTTC. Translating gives CASSQERGRSYEQYF.

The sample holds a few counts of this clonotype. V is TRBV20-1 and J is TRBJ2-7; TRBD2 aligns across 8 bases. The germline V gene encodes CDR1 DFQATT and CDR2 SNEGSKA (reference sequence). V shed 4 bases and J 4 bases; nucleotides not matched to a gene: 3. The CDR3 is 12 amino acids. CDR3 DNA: TGCAGTGCTACGCTAGCGGGTTACGAGCAGTACTTC. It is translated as CSATLAGYEQYF.

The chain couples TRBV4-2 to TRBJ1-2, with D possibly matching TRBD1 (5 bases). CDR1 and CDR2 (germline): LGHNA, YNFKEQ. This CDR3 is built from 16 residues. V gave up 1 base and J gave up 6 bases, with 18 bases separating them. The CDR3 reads CASSQGNQGLEDGYTF. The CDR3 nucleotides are TGTGCCAGCAGCCAAGGAAATCAGGGTCTGGAGGATGGCTACACCTTC.

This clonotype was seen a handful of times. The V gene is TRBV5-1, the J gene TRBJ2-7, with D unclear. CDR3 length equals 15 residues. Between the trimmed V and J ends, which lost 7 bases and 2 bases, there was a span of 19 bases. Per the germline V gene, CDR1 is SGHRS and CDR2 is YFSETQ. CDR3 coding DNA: TGCGCCAGCTCTGACGACAAAGCAAACCCCTACGAGCAGTACTTC. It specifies CASSDDKANPYEQYF.

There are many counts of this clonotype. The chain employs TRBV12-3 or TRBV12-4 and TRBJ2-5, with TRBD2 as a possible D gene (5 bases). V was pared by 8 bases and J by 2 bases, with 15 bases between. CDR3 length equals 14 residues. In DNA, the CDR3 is TGTGCCAGCCGCAGTGGACTTCCTCAAGAGACCCAGTACTTC. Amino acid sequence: CASRSGLPQETQYF.

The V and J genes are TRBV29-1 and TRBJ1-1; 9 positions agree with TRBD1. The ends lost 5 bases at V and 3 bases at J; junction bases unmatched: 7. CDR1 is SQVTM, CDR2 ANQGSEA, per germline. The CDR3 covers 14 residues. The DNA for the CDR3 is TGCAGCGTTTTGAAACAGGGGGCGGACACTGAAGCTTTCTTT. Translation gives CSVLKQGADTEAFF.

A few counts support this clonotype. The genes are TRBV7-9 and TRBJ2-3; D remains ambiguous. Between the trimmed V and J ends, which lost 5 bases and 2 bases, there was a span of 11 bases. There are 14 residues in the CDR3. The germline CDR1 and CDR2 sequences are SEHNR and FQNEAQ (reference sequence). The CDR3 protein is CASSVTAYTDTQYF. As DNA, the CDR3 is TGTGCCAGCAGCGTGACGGCCTACACAGATACGCAGTATTTT.

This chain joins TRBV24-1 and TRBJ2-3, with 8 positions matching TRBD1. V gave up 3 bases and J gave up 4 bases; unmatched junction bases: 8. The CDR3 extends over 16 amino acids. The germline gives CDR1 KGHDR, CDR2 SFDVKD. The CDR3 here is CATSDEGTGPSDTQYF. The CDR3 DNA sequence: TGTGCCACCAGTGATGAGGGGACAGGACCCTCAGATACGCAGTATTTT.

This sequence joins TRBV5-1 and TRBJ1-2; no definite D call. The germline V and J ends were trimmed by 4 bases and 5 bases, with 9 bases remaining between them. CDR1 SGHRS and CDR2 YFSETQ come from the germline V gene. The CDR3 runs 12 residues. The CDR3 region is CASSPHSYGYTF. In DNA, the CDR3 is TGCGCCAGCAGCCCCCACTCATATGGCTACACCTTC.

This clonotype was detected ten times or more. The DNA of the CDR3 is TGTGCCATCAGTTCGGACGGGGGTAACAATGAGCAGTTCTTC. Translated, it gives CAISSDGGNNEQFF. This rearrangement joins TRBV10-3 to TRBJ2-1; D possibly corresponds to TRBD2 (6 bases). The CDR3 extends over 14 amino acids. CDR1 ENHRY and CDR2 SYGVKD come from the germline V gene. Trimming pared 5 bases from V and 5 bases from J, leaving 13 bases between.

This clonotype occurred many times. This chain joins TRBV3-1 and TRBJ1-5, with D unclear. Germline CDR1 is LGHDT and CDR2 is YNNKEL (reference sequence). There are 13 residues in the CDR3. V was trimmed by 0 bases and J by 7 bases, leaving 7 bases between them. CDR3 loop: CASSQDRSQPQHF. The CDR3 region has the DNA TGTGCCAGCAGCCAAGATAGGAGCCAGCCCCAGCATTTT.